These 23 T cell receptor beta chains were sequenced from one sample in a study of PD-L1 blockade in urothelial cancer. Sample time point: pretreatment peripheral blood. TCRdb's copy holds only in-frame clones and misses some; the assay was immunoSEQ multiplex PCR. There are about 50,000 clones in the sample; roughly four fifths occur only once, and over 4% lies in the top ten. Sequences were derived from PBMCs, sampled around atezolizumab (anti-PD-L1) treatment. The source is a man aged 65 to 79 with urothelial cancer.

The chain combines TRBV7-2 with TRBJ1-1; the D gene is possibly TRBD1 (5 bases). The CDR3 is 13 amino acids. Trimming took off 5 bases at V and 11 bases at J, with 18 bases between the two ends. Germline loops: CDR1 SGHTA, CDR2 FQGNSA. The CDR3 DNA follows: TGTGCCAGCAGCCTGGGGGGGGGTGGTTTCGCTTTCTTT. Protein sequence: CASSLGGGGFAFF.

The chain uses TRBV5-1 and TRBJ2-2, with TRBD1 identical over 8 bases. Germline V gives CDR1 SGHRS, CDR2 YFSETQ. CDR3 length: 17 amino acids. The ends lost 4 bases at V and 4 bases at J; junction bases unmatched: 12. The CDR3 region is CASSPTPTGGITGELFF. The CDR3 region has the DNA TGCGCCAGCAGCCCCACCCCCACAGGGGGTATCACCGGGGAGCTGTTTTTT.

J is TRBJ2-5 and V is TRBV7-8, with D possibly being TRBD2 (6 bases). CDR3 length: 13 amino acids. Germline V gene sequence: CDR1 SGHVS, CDR2 FQNEAQ. The V end was cut by 5 bases, the J end by 5 bases, with 12 bases between. The CDR3 sequence: CASSLGGRETQYF. The CDR3 DNA reads as TGTGCCAGCAGCCTGGGGGGTAGGGAGACCCAGTACTTC.

This chain joins TRBV7-2 and TRBJ1-2; D is undetermined. Between the trimmed V and J ends, which lost 6 bases and 1 base, there was a span of 6 bases. Germline V gene sequence: CDR1 SGHTA, CDR2 FQGNSA. This CDR3 contains 12 residues. CDR3 in DNA: TGTGCCAGCAGGGGCGATAACTATGGCTACACCTTC. Protein product: CASRGDNYGYTF.

V usage is TRBV5-4 and J usage is TRBJ2-5, with 8 bases aligning to TRBD2. Germline V lookup: CDR1 SGHNT, CDR2 YYREEE (reference sequence). The CDR3 totals 16 residues. Trimming removed 3 bases from V and 6 bases from J; junction bases left unmatched: 13. The CDR3 nucleotides read TGTGCCAGCAGCTCCCCCGGAGCGGGAGAGATACAGACCCAGTACTTC. Its translation: CASSSPGAGEIQTQYF.

The V and J genes are TRBV15 and TRBJ2-7, with 11 bases that match TRBD1. Looked up from germline, CDR1 is LNHNV and CDR2 is YYDKDF (reference sequence). This CDR3 is 17 amino acids long. V was clipped by 0 bases and J by 6 bases; unmatched bases: 10. The CDR3 coding sequence is TGTGCCACCAGCAGAGATATTTTGGGACAGGGGGGGTCCGAGCAGTACTTC. This encodes CATSRDILGQGGSEQYF.

The rearrangement uses TRBV5-1 and TRBJ2-7; 7 nucleotides align to TRBD1. The CDR3 runs 12 residues. V lost 2 bases to trimming and J lost 6 bases; unmatched junction nucleotides: 2. The germline gives CDR1 SGHRS, CDR2 YFSETQ. The CDR3 DNA sequence: TGCGCCAGCAGCTTACAGGGGAGCGAGCAGTACTTC. It specifies CASSLQGSEQYF.

In its sample, this clone was seen once. V and J are TRBV5-6 and TRBJ1-1; D is uncertain. This CDR3 region has 12 residues. Germline-derived CDR1 and CDR2 are SGHDT and YYEEEE. V gave up 5 bases and J gave up 2 bases, with 7 bases separating them. The CDR3 protein is CASSLTNTEAFF. DNA of the CDR3: TGTGCCAGCAGTTTAACAAACACTGAAGCTTTCTTT. The full variable domain, rest sourced from reference TRBV5-6 and TRBJ1-1, is DAGVTQSPTHLIKTRGQQVTLRCSPKSGHDTVSWYQQALGQGPQFIFQYYEEEERQRGNFPDRFSGHQFPNYSSELNVNALLLGDSALYLCASSLTNTEAFFGQGTRLTVV.

This clone has more than one count but fewer than ten. The chain recombines TRBV6-4 with TRBJ2-2; 10 bases are shared with TRBD2. The CDR3 sequence is 14 residues long. V was pared by 2 bases and J by 6 bases, with 0 bases of the junction left unmatched. Germline V gives CDR1 MRHNA, CDR2 SNTAGT. CDR3 amino acids: CASSDGTSAGELFF. The DNA of the CDR3 is TGTGCCAGCAGTGACGGGACTAGCGCCGGGGAGCTGTTTTTT.

V and J are TRBV7-9 and TRBJ1-6; D is undetermined. The germline V gene encodes CDR1 SEHNR and CDR2 FQNEAQ (reference sequence). This CDR3 spans 15 amino acids. Trimming pared 1 base from V and 9 bases from J, leaving 13 bases between. Here the CDR3 DNA reads TGTGCCAGCAGCTTAGTCGGAGTCCTGGGTTCACCCCTCCACTTT. Amino acid sequence: CASSLVGVLGSPLHF.

The V call is TRBV5-5, the J call TRBJ2-7; TRBD1 aligns across 7 bases. Trimming took 0 bases from V and 4 from J; bases not matched to a gene: 10. Germline V gene data show CDR1 as SGHKS and CDR2 as YYEKEE (reference sequence). CDR3 length equals 16 residues. The chain's CDR3 is CASSLGGINRGYEQYF. In nucleotides, the CDR3 is TGTGCCAGCAGCTTGGGGGGGATTAACAGGGGTTACGAGCAGTACTTC.

V gene TRBV5-5 combines with J gene TRBJ2-6; 8 nucleotides match TRBD2. The CDR3 is 15 residues long. The V gene's germline CDR1 is SGHKS and CDR2 YYEKEE (reference sequence). V was pared by 1 base and J by 3 bases, with 0 bases of the junction left unmatched. CDR3 loop: CASSLRGGGANVLTF. CDR3 DNA: TGTGCCAGCAGCTTGCGGGGGGGTGGGGCCAACGTCCTGACTTTC.

V usage is TRBV2 and J usage is TRBJ1-2; no firm D call. The germline V gene encodes CDR1 SNHLY and CDR2 FYNNEI. Trimming took 6 bases from V and 5 from J, leaving 13 bases between them. CDR3 length: 13 residues. In DNA form, the CDR3 reads TGTGCCAGCAGAGCGGCGACCAATTATGGCTACACCTTC. Translating gives CASRAATNYGYTF. Supplemented by reference TRBV2 and TRBJ1-2, the full variable domain reads EPEVTQTPSHQVTQMGQEVILRCVPISNHLYFYWYRQILGQKVEFLVSFYNNEISEKSEIFDDQFSVERPDGSNFTLKIRSTKLEDSAMYFCASRAATNYGYTFGSGTRLTVV.

V gene TRBV4-3 combines with J gene TRBJ1-2; tentative D call: TRBD1 (5 bases). Germline CDR1 reads LGHNA; CDR2 reads YSLEER. Trimming removed 0 bases from V and 3 bases from J, with 14 bases in between. This CDR3 contains 16 residues. The CDR3: CASSQDGGVLDYGYTF. CDR3 nucleotides: TGCGCCAGCAGCCAAGACGGGGGGGTCCTCGACTATGGCTACACCTTC.

This clone showed up just a few times. The J gene is TRBJ1-2, the V gene TRBV28; D is unclear. Germline CDR1 MDHEN, CDR2 SYDVKM. The V end was cut by 11 bases, the J end by 2 bases, with 15 bases between. The CDR3 loop spans 13 amino acids. The CDR3 region is CAARWRSNYGYTF. Written as DNA, the CDR3 is TGTGCCGCAAGGTGGCGGAGCAACTATGGCTACACCTTC.

The chain joins TRBV2 to TRBJ1-1; TRBD1 aligns across 9 bases. The CDR3 extends over 16 amino acids. V dropped 6 bases and J dropped 2; count of bases not matched to a gene: 10. Germline assignment: CDR1 SNHLY and CDR2 FYNNEI. For the CDR3, the DNA is TGTGCCAGCAGCGCTAGAACAGGGGGCAGTAACACTGAAGCTTTCTTT. This sequence encodes CASSARTGGSNTEAFF.

CDR3 protein: CASSAQTQSFSGANVLTF. The CDR3 bases are TGTGCCAGCAGCGCCCAAACGCAGTCCTTCTCTGGGGCCAACGTCCTGACTTTC. V and J are TRBV7-9 and TRBJ2-6; D uncertain. CDR3 length: 18 amino acids. The germline V gene has CDR1 SEHNR and CDR2 FQNEAQ (reference sequence). Deletions cut 5 bases from V and 0 bases from J, with 17 bases between.

V and J are TRBV4-1 and TRBJ1-4, with 9 bases that match TRBD1. This CDR3 contains 15 residues. Looked up from germline, CDR1 is MGHRA and CDR2 is YSYEKL. V was clipped by 6 bases and J by 6 bases; unmatched bases: 8. The DNA of the CDR3 is TGCGCCAGCAGGGATGACAGGGGGGTAGATGAAAAACTGTTTTTT. This translates into CASRDDRGVDEKLFF.

This clone was detected once. The J gene is TRBJ1-3, the V gene TRBV29-1, with D unclear. Germline V gene data show CDR1 as SQVTM and CDR2 as ANQGSEA. The CDR3 is made up of 14 amino acids. The V gene lost 0 bases and the J gene lost 4 bases, with 10 bases spanning the gap. The CDR3 DNA is TGCAGCGTTGAAGATCCAGCGTGGGGAAACACCATATATTTT. It translates to CSVEDPAWGNTIYF.

In its sample, this clone was seen a few times. This chain links TRBV9 with TRBJ1-3; 10 bases agree with TRBD1. CDR1 and CDR2 from the germline V gene are SGDLS and YYNGEE. The CDR3 is made up of 19 amino acids. Trimming removed 0 bases from V and 0 bases from J; junction bases left unmatched: 9. CDR3 coding DNA: TGTGCCAGCAGCGTAGGAGGCGGGGGACAGGGGATCTCTGGAAACACCATATATTTT. Its protein is CASSVGGGGQGISGNTIYF.

This clone turned up a few times. The J gene is TRBJ2-1, the V gene TRBV7-2; TRBD1 agrees at 8 bases. This CDR3 region has 16 residues. Germline trimming cut 1 base from V and 9 bases from J; bases unmatched to any gene: 11. Per the germline V gene, CDR1 is SGHTA and CDR2 is FQGNSA. The CDR3 DNA is TGTGCCAGCAGCTTAGACGGGGGTTACAGGGGGAGTGAGCAGTTCTTC. Translating gives CASSLDGGYRGSEQFF.

The V gene is TRBV7-9, the J gene TRBJ1-1; tentative D call: TRBD1 (5 bases). With 5 bases removed from V and 6 bases from J, the gap between germline ends came to 13 bases. Germline assignment: CDR1 SEHNR and CDR2 FQNEAQ (reference sequence). The CDR3 length is 13 residues. As DNA, the CDR3 is TGTGCCAGCAGCGTAAGGGCGGGGGCTGAAGCTTTCTTT. This sequence encodes CASSVRAGAEAFF.

The sample holds a few counts of this clone. The chain recombines TRBV18 with TRBJ2-3; TRBD2 agrees at 7 bases. Germline CDR1 reads KGHSH; CDR2 reads LQKENI. V dropped 1 base and J dropped 0; count of bases not matched to a gene: 7. There are 17 residues in the CDR3. The CDR3 DNA follows: TGTGCCAGCTCACCACTTGCGGGGGTAACTAGCACAGATACGCAGTATTTT. It is translated as CASSPLAGVTSTDTQYF.